These 31 T cell receptor beta chains share one sample of origin, sequenced in a study of response to subunit inactivated influenza vaccine. Each CDR3 protein gets one entry after TCRdb re-called the RT-PCR reads with MiXCR. Among around 710,000 distinct CDR3 sequences, roughly 13% were seen once, and the ten largest hold less than 9%. Sequenced material: PBMCs from blood, taken 14 to 15 days before vaccination. All receptors come from a man aged 45-65 years who received an inactivated influenza vaccine.

The chain links TRBV2 to TRBJ2-7, with TRBD2 matching over 10 bases. With V trimmed by 8 bases and J by 6 bases, 7 bases remained unmatched. The CDR3 is 13 amino acids. Germline CDR1 SNHLY, CDR2 FYNNEI. The chain's CDR3 is CASGLAGAGEQYF. The CDR3 DNA sequence: TGTGCCAGCGGGCTAGCGGGGGCCGGCGAGCAGTACTTC. Full variable domain (rest looked up from reference TRBV2 and TRBJ2-7): EPEVTQTPSHQVTQMGQEVILRCVPISNHLYFYWYRQILGQKVEFLVSFYNNEISEKSEIFDDQFSVERPDGSNFTLKIRSTKLEDSAMYFCASGLAGAGEQYFGPGTRLTVT.

This clonotype was detected only a few times. The chain combines TRBV11-1 with TRBJ2-1; no clear D. V was cut by 2 bases and J by 0 bases, with 11 bases left in between. The CDR3 runs 16 residues. Per the germline V gene, CDR1 is SGHAT and CDR2 is FQDESV (reference sequence). CDR3 DNA: TGTGCCAGCAGCTTATCGGACCAGAGCTCCTACAATGAGCAGTTCTTC. Protein product: CASSLSDQSSYNEQFF.

This clonotype was observed a handful of times. The gene calls are TRBV29-1 and TRBJ2-1, with D possibly matching TRBD1 (5 bases). Deletions cut 4 bases from V and 8 bases from J, with 15 bases between. In germline, CDR1 is SQVTM, CDR2 ANQGSEA. The CDR3 has 13 amino acids. Here the CDR3 reads CSVGGQKFDEQFF. In DNA, the CDR3 is TGCAGCGTTGGGGGCCAAAAGTTCGATGAGCAGTTCTTC.

The chain carries TRBV5-1 and TRBJ1-2; 7 nucleotides align to TRBD1. V shed 2 bases, J shed 4 bases, and the junction held 5 bases outside the gene matches. Germline V lookup: CDR1 SGHRS, CDR2 YFSETQ. CDR3 length: 14 amino acids. The CDR3 loop reads CASSLQQGFYGYTF. CDR3 in DNA: TGCGCCAGCAGCTTACAACAGGGGTTCTATGGCTACACCTTC.

This clonotype appeared a few times. This chain joins TRBV7-6 and TRBJ2-5; a possible D gene is TRBD1 (7 bases). With 2 bases removed from V and 5 bases from J, the gap between germline ends came to 15 bases. From germline, CDR1 is SGHVS and CDR2 FNYEAQ. The CDR3 totals 15 residues. The CDR3 loop is CASSLTGEAEETQYF. For the CDR3, the DNA is TGTGCCAGCAGCTTAACAGGGGAGGCGGAGGAGACCCAGTACTTC.

V gene TRBV6-2 or TRBV6-3 combines with J gene TRBJ2-1; D may be TRBD1 or TRBD2 (5 bases each). The germline V and J ends were trimmed by 4 bases and 0 bases, with 13 bases remaining between them. Germline V gene data show CDR1 as MNHEY and CDR2 as SVGEGT. CDR3 size: 16 residues. CDR3 loop: CASSSPGRPSYNEQFF. In nucleotides, the CDR3 is TGTGCCAGCAGTTCACCAGGGAGACCCTCCTACAATGAGCAGTTCTTC.

This clonotype has more than one count but fewer than ten. This rearrangement joins TRBV11-1 to TRBJ2-1; D is unclear. The CDR3 runs 13 residues. Per the germline V gene, CDR1 is SGHAT and CDR2 is FQDESV (reference sequence). Trimming took 3 bases from V and 9 from J, leaving 12 bases between them. The CDR3 DNA follows: TGTGCCAGCAGCTTCGACACGACGGGTGAGCAGTTCTTC. This codes for CASSFDTTGEQFF.

This clonotype was picked up a small number of times. The DNA of the CDR3 is TGCAGCGTTGCGATCAGGGACAGGGCAGCCGGGGAGCTGTTTTTT. This codes for CSVAIRDRAAGELFF. This chain connects TRBV29-1 to TRBJ2-2; TRBD1 aligns across 9 bases. CDR1 is SQVTM, CDR2 ANQGSEA, per germline. V was pared by 4 bases and J by 6 bases, with 9 bases of the junction left unmatched. This CDR3 is 15 amino acids long.

The table lists this clonotype with a few counts. This rearrangement joins TRBV19 to TRBJ2-2, with 9 bases that match TRBD1. This CDR3 is 14 amino acids long. The V gene's germline CDR1 is LNHDA and CDR2 SQIVND (reference sequence). V lost 4 bases, J lost 5 bases, and 2 bases stayed unmatched. The CDR3 sequence: CASSTTGGTGELFF. The CDR3 DNA is TGTGCCAGTAGTACGACAGGGGGAACCGGGGAGCTGTTTTTT.

This clonotype was counted between two and nine times. The CDR3 bases are TGTGCCAGCAGTTCCCCAGGGGGTCCCTATGGCTACACCTTC. Its translation: CASSSPGGPYGYTF. The chain has TRBV6-5 and TRBJ1-2, with 7 bases aligning to TRBD1. This CDR3 has 14 residues. After removal of 4 bases from V and 4 bases from J, the junction contained 6 bases not matched to a gene. Germline V gives CDR1 MNHEY, CDR2 SVGAGI.

This clonotype came up a few times. The CDR3 DNA follows: TGTGCCATCAGTGTTCGGAGCGGGGGCCAATTAAATGAGCAGTTCTTC. This sequence encodes CAISVRSGGQLNEQFF. The chain is built from TRBV10-3 and TRBJ2-1; 8 bases are a match to TRBD2. The CDR3 loop spans 16 amino acids. The V gene's germline CDR1 is ENHRY and CDR2 SYGVKD. Losses at the gene ends were 4 bases for V and 7 bases for J; bases not matched to a gene: 12.

In its sample, this clonotype was seen a few times. The rearrangement uses TRBV7-6 and TRBJ2-7; 8 nucleotides agree with TRBD1. CDR1 SGHVS and CDR2 FNYEAQ come from the germline V gene. The junction had 7 bases not matched to a gene; V was cut back by 5 bases and J by 7 bases. CDR3 length: 13 residues. The DNA of the CDR3 is TGTGCCAGCAGCAGGGACAGGATCTGGGAGCAGTACTTC. It is translated as CASSRDRIWEQYF.

Only a few counts were recorded for this clonotype. The chain recombines TRBV6-2 or TRBV6-3 with TRBJ2-7; 9 bases line up with TRBD2. Germline V gene sequence: CDR1 MNHEY, CDR2 SVGEGT. Trimming cost V 2 bases and J 3 bases; bases outside gene matches: 11. CDR3 length: 17 amino acids. CDR3 nucleotide sequence: TGTGCCAGCAGTTACCCTATGACTAGCGGATCGATCTACGAGCAGTACTTC. This gives the protein CASSYPMTSGSIYEQYF.

This clonotype was found a few times. This chain connects TRBV7-9 to TRBJ2-7; D assignment may be TRBD1 or TRBD2 (6 bases each). There are 14 residues in the CDR3. Germline-derived CDR1 and CDR2 are SEHNR and FQNEAQ (reference sequence). Trimming pared 5 bases from V and 4 bases from J, leaving 15 bases between. In nucleotides, the CDR3 is TGTGCCAGCAGCCGGGGGCGACTGGATTACGAGCAGTACTTC. The encoded protein is CASSRGRLDYEQYF.

The table lists this clonotype with a few counts. V gene TRBV12-3 or TRBV12-4 combines with J gene TRBJ1-6; 7 bases are shared with TRBD1. V shed 6 bases, J shed 9 bases, and the junction held 8 bases outside the gene matches. CDR3 length: 14 residues. The CDR3, as DNA: TGTGCCAGCAGCCTACAGGGGCAGAGTTCACCCCTCCACTTT. Residues: CASSLQGQSSPLHF.

A few counts support this clonotype. The rearrangement uses TRBV3-1 and TRBJ2-1, with D tentatively TRBD1 or TRBD2 (6 bases each). The germline gives CDR1 LGHDT, CDR2 YNNKEL (reference sequence). The length of the CDR3 is 15 residues. V lost 3 bases, J lost 9 bases, and 18 bases lay in between. The chain's CDR3 is CASSQGGSGVAEQFF. The CDR3 region has the DNA TGTGCCAGCAGCCAGGGGGGCTCAGGGGTTGCTGAGCAGTTCTTC.

Many counts were recorded for this clonotype. The genes are TRBV12-3 or TRBV12-4 and TRBJ2-2, with 7 bases lining up with TRBD2. The CDR3 spans 15 residues. V shed 4 bases, J shed 7 bases, and the junction held 9 bases outside the gene matches. The CDR3 region has the DNA TGTGCCAGCAGTTATCCCAGCGCGGGGGTCGGGGAGCTGTTTTTT. The encoded protein is CASSYPSAGVGELFF.

This sequence joins TRBV3-1 and TRBJ2-7; D gene unclear. Trimming shortened V by 1 base and J by 12 bases, and 13 bases separated the two germline ends. Germline V gene sequence: CDR1 LGHDT, CDR2 YNNKEL (reference sequence). The CDR3 has 12 residues. The CDR3 sequence is CASSQGYNRAYF. CDR3 DNA: TGTGCCAGCAGCCAAGGGTACAATCGGGCGTACTTC.

The sample holds a few counts of this clonotype. A junction end diverges from the germline sequence, so it may reflect a read error. The chain carries TRBV15 and TRBJ2-1; TRBD1 is a possible D gene (5 bases). Per the germline V gene, CDR1 is LNHNV and CDR2 is YYDKDF (reference sequence). The CDR3 has 15 residues. As DNA, the CDR3 is TGTGCCACCAGCAGACGACAGAGCTCCTACAATGTGCAGTTCTTC. It translates to CATSRRQSSYNVQFF. The variable domain in full, completed from reference TRBV15 and TRBJ2-1, reads DAMVIQNPRYQVTQFGKPVTLSCSQTLNHNVMYWYQQKSSQAPKLLFHYYDKDFNNEADTPDNFQSRRPNTSFCFLDIRSPGLGDTAMYLCATSRRQSSYNVQFFGPGTRLTVL.

As concerns this clonotype: A much larger clonotype is one base distant, so this may be a read error. This chain joins TRBV9 and TRBJ2-2; D call uncertain. Trimming removed 7 bases at V and 4 bases at J, with 11 bases between. The CDR3 totals 13 residues. In germline, CDR1 is SGDLS, CDR2 YYNGEE. As DNA, the CDR3 is TGTGCCAGCTGCGGATCGGGCACCGGGGAGCTGTTTTTT. Amino acids: CASCGSGTGELFF.

The genes are TRBV2 and TRBJ2-3; 7 bases fit TRBD1. The CDR3 spans 16 residues. CDR1 is SNHLY, CDR2 FYNNEI, per germline. V gave up 5 bases and J gave up 1 base; unmatched junction bases: 9. CDR3 in amino acids: CASSLYRDSRTDTQYF. Written as DNA, the CDR3 is TGTGCCAGCAGTTTATACCGGGACAGCCGCACAGATACGCAGTATTTT. Complete variable domain (other parts from reference TRBV2 and TRBJ2-3): EPEVTQTPSHQVTQMGQEVILRCVPISNHLYFYWYRQILGQKVEFLVSFYNNEISEKSEIFDDQFSVERPDGSNFTLKIRSTKLEDSAMYFCASSLYRDSRTDTQYFGPGTRLTVL.

This clonotype was counted between two and nine times. The chain uses TRBV3-1 and TRBJ2-3; D gene ambiguous. Trimming took off 1 base at V and 1 base at J, with 6 bases between the two ends. This CDR3 is 14 amino acids long. Germline loops: CDR1 LGHDT, CDR2 YNNKEL (reference sequence). DNA of the CDR3: TGTGCCAGCAGCCAAGGCCTAGGCACAGATACGCAGTATTTT. Translating it yields CASSQGLGTDTQYF.

The DNA for the CDR3 is TGTGCCAGCAGCTCCGAGGCTTCATACTACAATGAGCAGTTCTTC. Translated, it gives CASSSEASYYNEQFF. The V and J genes are TRBV7-8 and TRBJ2-1; D ambiguous. The V and J ends lost 4 bases and 3 bases respectively, with 13 bases between them. CDR1 and CDR2 (germline): SGHVS, FQNEAQ. This CDR3 is 15 amino acids long.

V gene TRBV18 combines with J gene TRBJ2-7; TRBD1 matches 7 bases. CDR3 length equals 16 residues. V was pared by 5 bases and J by 0 bases, with 10 bases of the junction left unmatched. Germline loops: CDR1 KGHSH, CDR2 LQKENI. The DNA of the CDR3 is TGTGCCAGCTCAGCCCAACCGGGACAGCTCTCCTACGAGCAGTACTTC. Residues: CASSAQPGQLSYEQYF.

This clonotype was recorded at least ten times. In DNA form, the CDR3 reads TGTGCCAGCAGTGAGTTTGGGGAACCAAACTACAATGAGCAGTTCTTC. This encodes CASSEFGEPNYNEQFF. This rearrangement joins TRBV25-1 to TRBJ2-1; no clear D gene. CDR3 length: 16 amino acids. The germline gives CDR1 MGHDK, CDR2 SYGVNS. Trimming removed 3 bases at V and 3 bases at J, with 15 bases between.

The CDR3 coding sequence is TGCAGCGTTGGGCCAGGGTCAGCTAACTATGGCTACACCTTC. This codes for CSVGPGSANYGYTF. V gene TRBV29-1 combines with J gene TRBJ1-2, with D possibly matching TRBD1 (5 bases). V lost 4 bases and J lost 0, with 12 bases in between. CDR3 size: 14 residues. Per the germline V gene, CDR1 is SQVTM and CDR2 is ANQGSEA.

The genes are TRBV12-3 or TRBV12-4 and TRBJ2-5; TRBD2 might be the D (6 bases). The V end was cut by 6 bases, the J end by 5 bases, with 19 bases between. The CDR3 consists of 15 residues. CDR3 sequence: CASSNMAGLGETQYF. CDR3 sequence (DNA): TGTGCCAGCAGCAACATGGCGGGGCTGGGGGAGACCCAGTACTTC.

The rearrangement uses TRBV6-2 or TRBV6-3 and TRBJ2-7, with 10 bases fitting TRBD1. Germline CDR1 and CDR2: MNHEY and SVGEGT. This CDR3 contains 14 residues. The V gene end was trimmed by 1 base and the J gene end by 4 bases; junction bases not matched to a gene: 1. CDR3 region: CASSYWDRGYEQYF. CDR3 nucleotides: TGTGCCAGCAGTTACTGGGACAGGGGATACGAGCAGTACTTC.

The V and J genes are TRBV7-8 and TRBJ2-5, with TRBD2 matching over 10 bases. Unmatched junction bases numbered 9, after V lost 1 base and J lost 13 bases. Germline CDR1 SGHVS, CDR2 FQNEAQ. The CDR3 loop spans 14 amino acids. DNA for the CDR3: TGTGCCAGCAGCTTAGTTAGCGGGGGGAACATATGGTACTTC. Amino acids: CASSLVSGGNIWYF. The variable domain in full, completed from reference TRBV7-8 and TRBJ2-5, reads GAGVSQSPRYKVAKRGQDVALRCDPISGHVSLFWYQQALGQGPEFLTYFQNEAQLDKSGLPSDRFFAERPEGSVSTLKIQRTQQEDSAVYLCASSLVSGGNIWYFGPGTRLLVL.

This clonotype was detected only a few times. This chain links TRBV4-1 with TRBJ2-1; 12 bases fit TRBD2. The CDR3 runs to 16 residues. From germline, CDR1 is MGHRA and CDR2 YSYEKL. V trimming: 2 bases; J trimming: 2 bases; junction bases outside the gene matches: 1. CDR3 in DNA: TGCGCCAGCAGCCAACTAGCGGGGGGGGCCTACAATGAGCAGTTCTTC. Translation gives CASSQLAGGAYNEQFF.

In its sample, this clonotype was seen a few times. This rearrangement joins TRBV24-1 to TRBJ2-3; 7 bases agree with TRBD2. The germline V gene encodes CDR1 KGHDR and CDR2 SFDVKD. The trim removed 1 base at V and 1 base at J, leaving 7 bases unmatched. This CDR3 region has 17 residues. Written as DNA, the CDR3 is TGTGCCACCAGTGATTTCGCTAGCGCGGGGGGCACAGATACGCAGTATTTT. Translation: CATSDFASAGGTDTQYF.